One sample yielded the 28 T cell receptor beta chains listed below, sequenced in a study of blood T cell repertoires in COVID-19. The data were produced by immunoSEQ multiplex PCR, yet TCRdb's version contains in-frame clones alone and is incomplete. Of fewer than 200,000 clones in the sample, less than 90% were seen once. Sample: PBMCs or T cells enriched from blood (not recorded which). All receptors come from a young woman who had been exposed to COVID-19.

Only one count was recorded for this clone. CDR3 coding DNA: TGTGCCAGCAGCTTCGGCCGGGCTGGACTAGCTCCCGTCCTGAATGAGCAGTTCTTC. Translated, it gives CASSFGRAGLAPVLNEQFF. The V call is TRBV11-2, the J call TRBJ2-1; 8 bases agree with TRBD2. CDR1 is SGHAT and CDR2 is FQNNGV in the germline V gene. J gave up 7 bases and V 3 bases, and 20 bases lay outside the gene matches. CDR3 length equals 19 residues. Complete variable domain (other parts from reference TRBV11-2 and TRBJ2-1): EAGVAQSPRYKIIEKRQSVAFWCNPISGHATLYWYQQILGQGPKLLIQFQNNGVVDDSQLPKDRFSAERLKGVDSTLKIQPAKLEDSAVYLCASSFGRAGLAPVLNEQFFGPGTRLTVL.

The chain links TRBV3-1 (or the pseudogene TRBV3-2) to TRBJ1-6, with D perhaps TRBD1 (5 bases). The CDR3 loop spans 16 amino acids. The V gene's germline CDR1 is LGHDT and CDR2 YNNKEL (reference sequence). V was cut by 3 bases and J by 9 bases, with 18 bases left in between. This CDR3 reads CASSQRDRSGISPLHF. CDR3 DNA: TGTGCCAGCAGCCAGCGGGACCGGTCCGGAATTTCACCCCTCCACTTT.

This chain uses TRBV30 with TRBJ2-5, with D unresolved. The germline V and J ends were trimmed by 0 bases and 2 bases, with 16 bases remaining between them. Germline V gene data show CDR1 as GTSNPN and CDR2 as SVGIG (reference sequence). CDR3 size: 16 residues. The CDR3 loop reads CAWSVILGPDQETQYF. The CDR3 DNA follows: TGTGCCTGGAGTGTTATTCTTGGGCCAGATCAAGAGACCCAGTACTTC. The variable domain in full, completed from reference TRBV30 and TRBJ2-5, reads SQTIHQWPATLVQPVGSPLSLECTVEGTSNPNLYWYRQAAGRGLQLLFYSVGIGQISSEVPQNLSASRPQDRQFILSSKKLLLSDSGFYLCAWSVILGPDQETQYFGPGTRLLVL.

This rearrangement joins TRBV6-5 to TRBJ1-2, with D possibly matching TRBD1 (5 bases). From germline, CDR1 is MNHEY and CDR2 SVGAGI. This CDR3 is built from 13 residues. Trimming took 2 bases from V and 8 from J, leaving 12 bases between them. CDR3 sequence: CASSYRTRVGYTF. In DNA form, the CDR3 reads TGTGCCAGCAGTTACCGGACCAGGGTCGGCTACACCTTC.

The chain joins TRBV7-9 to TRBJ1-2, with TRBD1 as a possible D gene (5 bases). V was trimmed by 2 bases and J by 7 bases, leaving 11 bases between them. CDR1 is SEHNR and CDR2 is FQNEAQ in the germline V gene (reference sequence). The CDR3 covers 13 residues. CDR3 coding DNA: TGTGCCAGCAGCTTACTCGACAGAACTGGCTACACCTTC. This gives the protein CASSLLDRTGYTF.

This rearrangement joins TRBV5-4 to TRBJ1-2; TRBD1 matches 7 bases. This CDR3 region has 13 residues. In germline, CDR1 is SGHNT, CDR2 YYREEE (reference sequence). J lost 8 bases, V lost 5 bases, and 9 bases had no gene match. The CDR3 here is CASRPTGAGGYTF. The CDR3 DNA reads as TGTGCCAGCAGGCCAACAGGGGCCGGAGGCTACACCTTC.

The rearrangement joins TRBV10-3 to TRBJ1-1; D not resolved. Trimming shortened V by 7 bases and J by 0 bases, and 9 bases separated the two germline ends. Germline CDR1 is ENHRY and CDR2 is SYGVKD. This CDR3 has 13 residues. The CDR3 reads CAIIEAMNTEAFF. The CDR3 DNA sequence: TGTGCCATCATAGAAGCCATGAACACTGAAGCTTTCTTT.

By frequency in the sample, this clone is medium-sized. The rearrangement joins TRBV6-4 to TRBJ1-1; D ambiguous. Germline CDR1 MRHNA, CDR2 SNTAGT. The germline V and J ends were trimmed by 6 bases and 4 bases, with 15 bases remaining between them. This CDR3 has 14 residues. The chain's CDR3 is CASSPGETSTEAFF. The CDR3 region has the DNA TGTGCCAGCAGCCCCGGGGAGACGAGCACTGAAGCTTTCTTT.

The CDR3 DNA reads as TGTGCCAGCAGCTTAGACAGGGCGGAGGAAAAACTGTTTTTT. It yields the protein CASSLDRAEEKLFF. This chain links TRBV7-3 with TRBJ1-4, with 7 positions matching TRBD1. The CDR3 spans 14 residues. The J segment lost 8 bases and the V segment lost 2 bases, leaving 5 bases of the junction unmatched. Germline-derived CDR1 and CDR2 are SGHTA and FQGTGA.

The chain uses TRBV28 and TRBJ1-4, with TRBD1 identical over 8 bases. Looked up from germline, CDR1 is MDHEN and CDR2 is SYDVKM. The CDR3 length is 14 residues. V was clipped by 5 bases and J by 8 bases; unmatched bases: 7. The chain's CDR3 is CASSIQGVREKLFF. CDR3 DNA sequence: TGTGCCAGCAGTATACAGGGGGTAAGGGAAAAACTGTTTTTT.

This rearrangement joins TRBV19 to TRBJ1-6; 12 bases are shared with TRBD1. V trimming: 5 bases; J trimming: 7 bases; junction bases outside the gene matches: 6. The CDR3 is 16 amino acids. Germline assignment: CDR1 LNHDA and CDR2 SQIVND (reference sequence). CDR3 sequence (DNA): TGTGCCAGTAGTCTGGGACAGGGGGCGCGGAATTCACCCCTCCACTTT. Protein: CASSLGQGARNSPLHF.

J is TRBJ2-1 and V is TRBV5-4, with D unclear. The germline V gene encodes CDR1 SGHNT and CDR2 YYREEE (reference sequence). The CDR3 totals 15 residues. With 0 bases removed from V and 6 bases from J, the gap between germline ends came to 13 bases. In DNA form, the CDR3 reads TGTGCCAGCAGCTTGGCAGTCTTACGAAGCAATGAGCAGTTCTTC. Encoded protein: CASSLAVLRSNEQFF. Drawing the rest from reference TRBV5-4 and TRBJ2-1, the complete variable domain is ETGVTQSPTHLIKTRGQQVTLRCSSQSGHNTVSWYQQALGQGPQFIFQYYREEENGRGNFPPRFSGLQFPNYSSELNVNALELDDSALYLCASSLAVLRSNEQFFGPGTRLTVL.

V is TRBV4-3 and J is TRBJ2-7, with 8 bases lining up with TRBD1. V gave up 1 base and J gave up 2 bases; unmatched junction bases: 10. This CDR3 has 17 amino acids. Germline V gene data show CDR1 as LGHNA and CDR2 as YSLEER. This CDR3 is CASSQGLAGTGPYEQYF. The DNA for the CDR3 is TGCGCCAGCAGCCAAGGTCTTGCCGGGACAGGCCCCTACGAGCAGTACTTC.

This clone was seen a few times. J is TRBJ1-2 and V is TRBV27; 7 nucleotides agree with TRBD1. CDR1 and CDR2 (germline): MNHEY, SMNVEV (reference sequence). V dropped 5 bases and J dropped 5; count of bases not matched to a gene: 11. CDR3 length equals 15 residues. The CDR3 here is CASSRQGVPAYGYTF. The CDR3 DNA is TGTGCCAGCAGTAGACAGGGAGTACCGGCATATGGCTACACCTTC.

The CDR3 sequence: CATRTGQHISTSTDTQYF. CDR3 sequence (DNA): TGTGCCACCCGAACGGGACAGCACATTTCAACTAGCACAGATACGCAGTATTTT. The rearrangement uses TRBV11-2 and TRBJ2-3, with 7 bases lining up with TRBD1. The CDR3 consists of 18 residues. Trimming removed 10 bases from V and 0 bases from J; junction bases left unmatched: 19. Germline V gives CDR1 SGHAT, CDR2 FQNNGV.

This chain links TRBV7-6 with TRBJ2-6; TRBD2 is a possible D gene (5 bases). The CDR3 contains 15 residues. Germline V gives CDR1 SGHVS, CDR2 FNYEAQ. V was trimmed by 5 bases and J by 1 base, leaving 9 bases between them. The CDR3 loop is CASSARVSGANVLTF. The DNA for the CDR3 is TGTGCCAGCAGCGCGAGGGTATCTGGGGCCAACGTCCTGACTTTC.

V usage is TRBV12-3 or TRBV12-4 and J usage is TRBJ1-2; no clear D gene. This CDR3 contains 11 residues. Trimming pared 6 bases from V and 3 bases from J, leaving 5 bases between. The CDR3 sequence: CASSTDYGYTF. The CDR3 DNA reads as TGTGCCAGCAGCACGGACTATGGCTACACCTTC.

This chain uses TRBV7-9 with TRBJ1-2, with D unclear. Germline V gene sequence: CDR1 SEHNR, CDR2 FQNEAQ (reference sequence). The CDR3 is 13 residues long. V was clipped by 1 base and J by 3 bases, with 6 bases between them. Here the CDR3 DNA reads TGTGCCAGCAGCTTAGGATCAGACTATGGCTACACCTTC. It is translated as CASSLGSDYGYTF.

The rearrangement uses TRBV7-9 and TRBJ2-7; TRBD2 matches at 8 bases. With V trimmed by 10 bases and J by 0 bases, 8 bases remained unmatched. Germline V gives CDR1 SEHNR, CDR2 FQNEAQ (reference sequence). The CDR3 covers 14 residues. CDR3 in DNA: TGTGCCACCCATCGGGGGGGAGCCTCCTACGAGCAGTACTTC. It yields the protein CATHRGGASYEQYF. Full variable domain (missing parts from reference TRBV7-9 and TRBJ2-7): DTGVSQNPRHKITKRGQNVTFRCDPISEHNRLYWYRQTLGQGPEFLTYFQNEAQLEKSRLLSDRFSAERPKGSFSTLEIQRTEQGDSAMYLCATHRGGASYEQYFGPGTRLTVT.

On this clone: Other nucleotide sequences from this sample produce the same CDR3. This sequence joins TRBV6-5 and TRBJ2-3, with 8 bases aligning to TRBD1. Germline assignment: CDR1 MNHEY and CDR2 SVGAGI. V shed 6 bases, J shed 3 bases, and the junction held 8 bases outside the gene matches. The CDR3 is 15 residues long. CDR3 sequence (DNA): TGTGCCAGCAGCACCCGCACAGGGGGTACAGATACGCAGTATTTT. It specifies CASSTRTGGTDTQYF.

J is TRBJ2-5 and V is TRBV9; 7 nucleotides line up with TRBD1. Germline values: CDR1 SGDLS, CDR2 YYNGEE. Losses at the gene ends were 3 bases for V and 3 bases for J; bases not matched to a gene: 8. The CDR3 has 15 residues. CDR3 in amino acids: CASSARQGRKETQYF. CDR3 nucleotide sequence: TGTGCCAGCAGCGCGAGACAGGGACGGAAAGAGACCCAGTACTTC.

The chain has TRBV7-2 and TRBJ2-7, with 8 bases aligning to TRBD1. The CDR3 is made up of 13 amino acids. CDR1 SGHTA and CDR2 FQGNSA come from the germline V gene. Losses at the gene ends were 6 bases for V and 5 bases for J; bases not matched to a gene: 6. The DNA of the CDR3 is TGTGCCAGCAGACTGACAGGGGCCCACGAGCAGTACTTC. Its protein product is CASRLTGAHEQYF.

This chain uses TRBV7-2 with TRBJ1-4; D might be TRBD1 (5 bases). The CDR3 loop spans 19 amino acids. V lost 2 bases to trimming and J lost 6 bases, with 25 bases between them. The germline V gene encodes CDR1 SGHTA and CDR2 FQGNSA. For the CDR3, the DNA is TGTGCCAGCAGCTTAAGGCCCCTTGGGGTCGTAGTAGGGGATGAAAAACTGTTTTTT. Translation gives CASSLRPLGVVVGDEKLFF.

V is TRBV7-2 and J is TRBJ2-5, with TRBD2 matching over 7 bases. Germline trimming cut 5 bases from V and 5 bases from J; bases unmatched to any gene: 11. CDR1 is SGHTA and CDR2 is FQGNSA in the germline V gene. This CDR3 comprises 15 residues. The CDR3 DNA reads TGTGCCAGCAGCACCCCTTGGCGGGGGTTGGAGACCCAGTACTTC. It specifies CASSTPWRGLETQYF.

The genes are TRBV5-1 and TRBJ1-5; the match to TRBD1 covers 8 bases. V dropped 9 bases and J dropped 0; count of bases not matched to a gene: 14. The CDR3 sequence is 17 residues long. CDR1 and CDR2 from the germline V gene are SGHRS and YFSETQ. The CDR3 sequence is CAIDLDREPYSNQPQHF. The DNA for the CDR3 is TGCGCCATTGATCTGGACAGGGAACCCTATAGCAATCAGCCCCAGCATTTT.

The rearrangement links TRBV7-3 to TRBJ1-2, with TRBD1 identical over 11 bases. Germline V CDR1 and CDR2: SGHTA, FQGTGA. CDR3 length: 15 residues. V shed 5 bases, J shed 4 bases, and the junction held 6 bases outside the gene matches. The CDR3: CASSLGQGAIYGYTF. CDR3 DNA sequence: TGTGCCAGCAGCCTCGGACAGGGGGCGATCTATGGCTACACCTTC.

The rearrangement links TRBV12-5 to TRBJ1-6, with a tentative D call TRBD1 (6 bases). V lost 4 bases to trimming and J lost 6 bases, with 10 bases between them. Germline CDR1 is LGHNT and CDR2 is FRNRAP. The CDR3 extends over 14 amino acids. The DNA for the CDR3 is TGTGCTAGTGGTTCACAGGGTACTAATTCACCCCTCCACTTT. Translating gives CASGSQGTNSPLHF. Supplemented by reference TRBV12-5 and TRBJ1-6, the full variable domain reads DARVTQTPRHKVTEMGQEVTMRCQPILGHNTVFWYRQTMMQGLELLAYFRNRAPLDDSGMPKDRFSAEMPDATLATLKIQPSEPRDSAVYFCASGSQGTNSPLHFGNGTRLTVT.

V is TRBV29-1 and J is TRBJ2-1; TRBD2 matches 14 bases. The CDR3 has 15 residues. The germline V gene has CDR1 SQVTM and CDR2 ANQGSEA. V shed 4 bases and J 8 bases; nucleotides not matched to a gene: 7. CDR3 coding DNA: TGCAGCGTTGCCCGGACTAGCGGGGGGTTCGATGAGCAGTTCTTC. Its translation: CSVARTSGGFDEQFF.